The sequence of this TCR beta chain was determined in a study of T cell changes during pregnancy in multiple sclerosis. CDR1 SGHTA and CDR2 FQGTGA come from the germline V gene. V was trimmed by 3 bases and J by 9 bases, leaving 24 bases between them. The CDR3 has 17 residues. Sequencing was performed with immunoSEQ multiplex PCR; in TCRdb, only in-frame clones are kept and a portion is missing. Among about 79,000 clones, over 80% were seen once, and the ten largest hold 0.4% to 0.6%. The V gene is TRBV7-3, the J gene TRBJ2-1; D not certain. Sequencing used CD4+ T cells from peripheral blood mononuclear cells, obtained in the second trimester of pregnancy. The clonotype originates from a female donor with multiple sclerosis, enrolled in a pregnancy study. The CDR3 spells CASSFQPRSPLYTEQFF. CDR3 bases: TGTGCCAGCAGCTTCCAACCCCGGAGTCCCCTGTATACTGAGCAGTTCTTC.